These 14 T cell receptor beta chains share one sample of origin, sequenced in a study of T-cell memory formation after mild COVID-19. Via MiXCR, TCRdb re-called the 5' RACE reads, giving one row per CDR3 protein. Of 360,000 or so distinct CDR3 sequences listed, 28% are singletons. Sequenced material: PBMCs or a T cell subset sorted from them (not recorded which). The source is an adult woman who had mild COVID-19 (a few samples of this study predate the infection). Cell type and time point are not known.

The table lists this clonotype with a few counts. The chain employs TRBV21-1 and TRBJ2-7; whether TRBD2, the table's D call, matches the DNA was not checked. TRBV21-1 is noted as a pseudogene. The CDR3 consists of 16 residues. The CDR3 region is CASSKERLAGNYEQYF. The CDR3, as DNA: TGTGCCAGCAGCAAAGAAAGGCTAGCGGGAAACTACGAGCAGTACTTC.

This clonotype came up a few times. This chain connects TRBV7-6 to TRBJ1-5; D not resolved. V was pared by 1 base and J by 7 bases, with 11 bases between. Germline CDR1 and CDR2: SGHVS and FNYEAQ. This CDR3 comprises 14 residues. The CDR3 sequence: CASSLVGVGQPQHF. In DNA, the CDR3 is TGTGCCAGCAGCTTAGTTGGGGTAGGGCAGCCCCAGCATTTT. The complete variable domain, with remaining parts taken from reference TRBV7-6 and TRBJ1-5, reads GAGVSQSPRYKVTKRGQDVALRCDPISGHVSLYWYRQALGQGPEFLTYFNYEAQQDKSGLPNDRFSAERPEGSISTLTIQRTEQRDSAMYRCASSLVGVGQPQHFGDGTRLSIL.

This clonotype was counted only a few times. CDR3 in DNA: TGTGCCAGCTCACCTGCAGCCCGGAACACTGAAGCTTTCTTT. This codes for CASSPAARNTEAFF. This chain connects TRBV18 to TRBJ1-1; D is ambiguous. V was pared by 3 bases and J by 1 base, with 9 bases between. The CDR3 consists of 14 residues. Germline V gene sequence: CDR1 KGHSH, CDR2 LQKENI. The whole variable domain, remainder taken from reference TRBV18 and TRBJ1-1, is NAGVMQNPRHLVRRRGQEARLRCSPMKGHSHVYWYRQLPEEGLKFMVYLQKENIIDESGMPKERFSAEFPKEGPSILRIQQVVRGDSAAYFCASSPAARNTEAFFGQGTRLTVV.

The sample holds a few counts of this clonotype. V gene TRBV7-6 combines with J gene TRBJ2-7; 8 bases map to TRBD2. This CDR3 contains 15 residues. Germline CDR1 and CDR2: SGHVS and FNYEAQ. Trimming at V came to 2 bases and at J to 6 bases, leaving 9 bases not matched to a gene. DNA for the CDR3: TGTGCCAGCAGCTTACGAGCGGGAGCTTCTACCGAGCAGTACTTC. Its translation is CASSLRAGASTEQYF.

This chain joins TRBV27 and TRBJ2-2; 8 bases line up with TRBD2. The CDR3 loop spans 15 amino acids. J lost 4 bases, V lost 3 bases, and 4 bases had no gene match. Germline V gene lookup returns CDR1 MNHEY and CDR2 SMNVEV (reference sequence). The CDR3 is CASSFGGAPTGELFF. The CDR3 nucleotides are TGTGCCAGCAGTTTCGGGGGGGCCCCCACCGGGGAGCTGTTTTTT.

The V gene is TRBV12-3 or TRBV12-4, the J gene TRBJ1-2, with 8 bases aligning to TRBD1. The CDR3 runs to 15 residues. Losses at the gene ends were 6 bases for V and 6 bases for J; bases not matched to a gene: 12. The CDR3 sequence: CASSYLPGGRDGYTF. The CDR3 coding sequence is TGTGCCAGCAGCTACCTCCCAGGGGGCAGGGATGGCTACACCTTC.

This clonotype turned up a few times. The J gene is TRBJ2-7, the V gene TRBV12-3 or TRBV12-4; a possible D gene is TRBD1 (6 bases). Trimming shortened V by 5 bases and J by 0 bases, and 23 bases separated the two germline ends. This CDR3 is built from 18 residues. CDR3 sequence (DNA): TGTGCCAGCAGTCCCAATCTGAGGACAGATAAGACCTCCTACGAGCAGTACTTC. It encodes CASSPNLRTDKTSYEQYF.

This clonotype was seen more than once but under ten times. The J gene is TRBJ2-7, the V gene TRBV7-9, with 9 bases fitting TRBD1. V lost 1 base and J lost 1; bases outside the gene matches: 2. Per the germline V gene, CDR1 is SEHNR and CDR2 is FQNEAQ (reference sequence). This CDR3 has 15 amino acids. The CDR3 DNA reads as TGTGCCAGCAGCTTAGGACAGGGGGTTTCCTACGAGCAGTACTTC. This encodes CASSLGQGVSYEQYF.

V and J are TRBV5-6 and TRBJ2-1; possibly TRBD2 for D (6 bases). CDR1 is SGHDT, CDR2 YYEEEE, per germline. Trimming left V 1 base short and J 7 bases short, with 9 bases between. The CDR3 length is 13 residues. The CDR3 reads CASSLTSNNEQFF. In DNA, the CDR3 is TGTGCCAGCAGCTTGACTAGCAATAATGAGCAGTTCTTC.

This CDR3 is CSAPISASSYNEQFF. Here the CDR3 DNA reads TGCAGTGCTCCAATCAGCGCTAGCTCCTACAATGAGCAGTTCTTC. The gene calls are TRBV20-1 and TRBJ2-1; no definite D call. Trimming cost V 5 bases and J 0 bases, with 14 bases left between them. CDR1 is DFQATT and CDR2 is SNEGSKA in the germline V gene (reference sequence). This CDR3 comprises 15 residues.

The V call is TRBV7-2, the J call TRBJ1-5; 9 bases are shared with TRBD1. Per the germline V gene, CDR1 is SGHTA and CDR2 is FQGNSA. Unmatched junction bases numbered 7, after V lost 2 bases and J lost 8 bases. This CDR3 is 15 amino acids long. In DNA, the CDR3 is TGTGCCAGCAGCTTACAGGTACAGGGGGCAAAGCCCCAGCATTTT. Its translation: CASSLQVQGAKPQHF.

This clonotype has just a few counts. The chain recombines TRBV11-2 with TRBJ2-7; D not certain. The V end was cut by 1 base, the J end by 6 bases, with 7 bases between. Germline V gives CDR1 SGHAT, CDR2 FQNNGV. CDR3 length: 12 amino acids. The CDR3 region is CASSLVFSEQYF. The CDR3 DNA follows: TGTGCCAGCAGCTTAGTCTTCAGCGAGCAGTACTTC.

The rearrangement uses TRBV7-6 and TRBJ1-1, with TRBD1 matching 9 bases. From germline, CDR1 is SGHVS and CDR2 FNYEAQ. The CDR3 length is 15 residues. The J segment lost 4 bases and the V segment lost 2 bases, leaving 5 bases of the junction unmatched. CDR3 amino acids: CASSLLGQGFTEAFF. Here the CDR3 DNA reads TGTGCCAGCAGCTTATTGGGACAGGGTTTCACTGAAGCTTTCTTT.

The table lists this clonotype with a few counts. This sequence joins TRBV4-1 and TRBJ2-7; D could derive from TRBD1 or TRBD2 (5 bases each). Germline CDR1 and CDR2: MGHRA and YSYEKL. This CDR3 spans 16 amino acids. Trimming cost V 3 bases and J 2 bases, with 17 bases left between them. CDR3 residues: CASSHTLGTFPYEQYF. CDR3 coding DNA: TGCGCCAGCAGCCATACTCTAGGGACGTTTCCCTACGAGCAGTACTTC.